The source of this TCR beta chain is a study of cytomegalovirus exposure and HLA in healthy donors. Trimming shortened V by 10 bases and J by 0 bases, and 7 bases separated the two germline ends. The germline gives CDR1 SGHVS, CDR2 FQNEAQ. This CDR3 has 13 amino acids. The PCR ran on 60 Vbeta and 13 Jbeta primers. The assay was immunoSEQ multiplex PCR, and TCRdb's table has in-frame clones only and misses some. This table has about 36,000 clones, roughly two thirds appearing once. This clone was seen a few times. V and J are TRBV7-8 and TRBJ2-6; a weak D match, TRBD2 (5 bases). The receptor comes from a man younger than 40 in good health and CMV-seronegative. Specimen: PBMCs. The CDR3 DNA follows: TGTGCCACCGGGGTCTCTGGGGCCAACGTCCTGACTTTC. The encoded protein is CATGVSGANVLTF. The variable domain in full, completed from reference TRBV7-8 and TRBJ2-6, reads GAGVSQSPRYKVAKRGQDVALRCDPISGHVSLFWYQQALGQGPEFLTYFQNEAQLDKSGLPSDRFFAERPEGSVSTLKIQRTQQEDSAVYLCATGVSGANVLTFGAGSRLTVL.